This T cell receptor (beta chain) was captured in a study of blood T cells in healthy people across ages. About this clonotype itself: As yet, its antigen is unknown. The junction differs from germline at one of its ends, possibly a read error.

The study recruited healthy Caucasian donors from Russia who were aged roughly 6 to 95. Each donor's blood draw was roughly 9.8 milliliters of peripheral blood. CDR1 and CDR2 (germline): MNHNY, SVGAGI (reference sequence). The CDR3 is 12 residues long. Study-level points and caveats: Both naive CD4+ cell counts and diversity were greater in long-lived donors than in aged donors.

Together with a sample-barcoded 5' primer, a J-beta primer mix was included in a second PCR lasting about 6 to 11 cycles. Each CDR3 protein is one row after TCRdb ran MiXCR on the 5' RACE reads. The table lists around 800,000 distinct CDR3 sequences, about half of them singletons, with over 15% in the top ten. This receptor was identified in an older man in good health. Specimen: blood. The gene calls are TRBV6-6 and TRBJ2-1, with TRBD2 matching over 7 bases. The CDR3 DNA reads TGTGCCGGCAGTTACTCGGCCGGGAGGACGTTCTTC. Its protein is CAGSYSAGRTFF.